Listed here is a single T cell receptor (beta chain). The V gene end was trimmed by 8 bases and the J gene end by 7 bases; junction bases not matched to a gene: 14. CDR3 length: 14 residues. Germline CDR1 LNHDA, CDR2 SQIVND (reference sequence). This record belongs to a study of immune evolution from preneoplasia to lung adenocarcinoma. Measured with immunoSEQ multiplex PCR; TCRdb has only the in-frame clones, and not every one. The profile shows under 9,000 clones, around 74% of them singletons. The specimen sequenced was FFPE atypical adenomatous hyperplasia tissue from the lung. Sample subset: atypical adenomatous hyperplasia (AAH), lung preneoplasia. This receptor was taken from a donor at least 70 years old with lung adenocarcinoma. Some clones in this sample may be carry-over from other donors' samples. V gene TRBV19 combines with J gene TRBJ2-7; 7 nucleotides match TRBD2. CDR3 in amino acids: CASASSGGPREQYF. CDR3 nucleotides: TGTGCCAGTGCTTCTAGCGGAGGACCGAGGGAGCAGTACTTC.